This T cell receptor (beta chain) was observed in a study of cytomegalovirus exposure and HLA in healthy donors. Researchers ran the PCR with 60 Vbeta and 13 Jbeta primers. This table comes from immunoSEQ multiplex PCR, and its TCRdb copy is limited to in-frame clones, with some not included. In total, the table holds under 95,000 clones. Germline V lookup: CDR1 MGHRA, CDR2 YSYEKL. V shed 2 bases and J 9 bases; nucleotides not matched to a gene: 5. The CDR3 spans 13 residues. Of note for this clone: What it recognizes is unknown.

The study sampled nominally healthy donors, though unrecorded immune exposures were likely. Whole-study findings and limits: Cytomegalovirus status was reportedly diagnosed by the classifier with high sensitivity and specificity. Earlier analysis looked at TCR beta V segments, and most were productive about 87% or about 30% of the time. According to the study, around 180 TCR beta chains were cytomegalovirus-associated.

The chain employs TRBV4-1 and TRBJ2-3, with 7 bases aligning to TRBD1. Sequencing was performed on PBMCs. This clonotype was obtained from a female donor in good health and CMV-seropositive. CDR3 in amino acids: CASSQLQGVTQYF. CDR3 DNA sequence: TGCGCCAGCAGCCAATTGCAGGGGGTCACGCAGTATTTT.